This is a list of T cell receptor beta chains from one sample in a study of hypomethylating agent response in myelodysplastic syndrome. Libraries were prepared by immunoSEQ multiplex PCR; TCRdb keeps only in-frame clonotypes and omits some of them. The table includes about 5,100 clones, around 80% detected once. The sequencing here drew on bone marrow, taken before or after starting hypomethylating agent treatment for myelodysplastic syndrome (not recorded which). Receptors were obtained from a human donor with myelodysplastic syndrome. CDR3s include the opening cysteine and the closing phenylalanine or tryptophan. Fields, in order: CDR3 DNA, CDR3 protein, clone size, J gene, V gene, D gene. The D gene is left open where the match is weak. For some rows the clone size is stated as once, few or many, or as a class when expanded; others skip it.

CDR3 DNA: TGTGCCAGCAGCCCGCGGACAGGGGATTACACCTACGAGCAGTACTTC
CDR3 protein: CASSPRTGDYTYEQYF
clone size: once
J gene: TRBJ2-7
V gene: TRBV11-2
D gene: TRBD1

CDR3 DNA: TGCGCCAGCAGCCAAGATGGAGGATGGGACACCGGGGAGCTGTTTTTT
CDR3 protein: CASSQDGGWDTGELFF
clone size: once
J gene: TRBJ2-2
V gene: TRBV4-1
D gene: -

CDR3 DNA: TGTGCCAGCAGCCAAAACTCGGGGGGGGGAGAGACCCAGTACTTC
CDR3 protein: CASSQNSGGGETQYF
clone size: -
J gene: TRBJ2-5
V gene: TRBV7-2
D gene: TRBD2

CDR3 DNA: TGTGCCAGCAGGGAGGACAGAAGGATCAACTATGGCTACACCTTC
CDR3 protein: CASREDRRINYGYTF
clone size: few
J gene: TRBJ1-2
V gene: TRBV6-1
D gene: -

CDR3 DNA: TGTGCCTTTACGGGCTACGACTACGAGCAGTACTTC
CDR3 protein: CAFTGYDYEQYF
clone size: -
J gene: TRBJ2-7
V gene: TRBV30
D gene: -

CDR3 DNA: TGTGCCATCAGCAAGGACAGGGAAGGCTACGAGCAGTACTTC
CDR3 protein: CAISKDREGYEQYF
clone size: -
J gene: TRBJ2-7
V gene: TRBV10-3
D gene: TRBD1

CDR3 DNA: TGCGCCAGCAGCTTGTTTCTAGCGGCCACAGATACGCAGTATTTT
CDR3 protein: CASSLFLAATDTQYF
clone size: -
J gene: TRBJ2-3
V gene: TRBV5-1
D gene: TRBD2

CDR3 DNA: TGCAGCGTTGAAAAGGACAGGGACTTACAAGAGACCCAGTACTTC
CDR3 protein: CSVEKDRDLQETQYF
clone size: few
J gene: TRBJ2-5
V gene: TRBV29-1
D gene: TRBD1

CDR3 DNA: TGTGCCAGCAACCCGTATATTGGGGGCGCGGGAGATACGCAGTATTTT
CDR3 protein: CASNPYIGGAGDTQYF
clone size: -
J gene: TRBJ2-3
V gene: TRBV2
D gene: -

CDR3 DNA: TGTGCCAGCAGCTTGGACAGTAAAAGCTCCTACGAGCAGTACTTC
CDR3 protein: CASSLDSKSSYEQYF
clone size: -
J gene: TRBJ2-7
V gene: TRBV5-6
D gene: -

CDR3 DNA: TGTGCCATCAGTGCTAGCGGGGCAAATGAGCAGTTCTTC
CDR3 protein: CAISASGANEQFF
clone size: -
J gene: TRBJ2-1
V gene: TRBV10-3
D gene: TRBD2

CDR3 DNA: TGTGCCAGCAGCTTAGACCCCGGCATAGCCAAAAACATTCAGTACTTC
CDR3 protein: CASSLDPGIAKNIQYF
clone size: -
J gene: TRBJ2-4
V gene: TRBV7-6
D gene: -

CDR3 DNA: TGTGCCAGCAGCACAGCAGTTGGGGGCCACGAGCAGTACTTC
CDR3 protein: CASSTAVGGHEQYF
clone size: -
J gene: TRBJ2-7
V gene: TRBV7-9
D gene: -

CDR3 DNA: TGCGCCAGCAGCTTGGAGGCTAGCCGGTTGAATGAGCAGTTCTTC
CDR3 protein: CASSLEASRLNEQFF
clone size: -
J gene: TRBJ2-1
V gene: TRBV5-1
D gene: -

CDR3 DNA: TGTGCCAGCAGCGGGGGGCAGGGGAGAGGAGGCGAAAAACTGTTTTTT
CDR3 protein: CASSGGQGRGGEKLFF
clone size: -
J gene: TRBJ1-4
V gene: TRBV9
D gene: -

CDR3 DNA: TGTGCCAGCAGCCTACAGGGGTTCCGAGGGTACAATGAGCAGTTCTTC
CDR3 protein: CASSLQGFRGYNEQFF
clone size: once
J gene: TRBJ2-1
V gene: TRBV14
D gene: TRBD1